The T cell receptor beta chain under discussion was sequenced for a study of siplizumab effects on memory and regulatory T cells. Regarding the study as a whole: The drug siplizumab significantly decreased the alloreactive sequences that could be traced to unstimulated CD4+ memory cells.

To note about this clone: Its specificity is not known.

Sequencing used immunoSEQ multiplex PCR; TCRdb keeps in-frame clones, though not all of them. The sample includes 100,000 or so clones, about 90% of them seen just once. The CDR3 is made up of 15 amino acids. Trimming took 5 bases from V and 2 from J, leaving 13 bases between them. Germline V gives CDR1 MNHEY, CDR2 SMNVEV (reference sequence). Sequences were obtained from CD4+ T cells sorted from blood. The origin of this receptor is a human donor in good health. The genes are TRBV27 and TRBJ1-3; D unclear. The DNA of the CDR3 is TGTGCCAGCAGTCCAAGTATCCCTCCTGGAAACACCATATATTTT. Translation: CASSPSIPPGNTIYF.